This T cell receptor beta chain is drawn from a study of blood T cell repertoires in COVID-19. Overall study context: Sites across the United States, Italy and Spain contributed samples from acute and convalescent COVID-19. T cells, B-cell-depleted T cells, or PBMCs provided the cDNA or gDNA that served as material.

Germline CDR1 and CDR2: LNHDA and SQIVND (reference sequence). V lost 4 bases and J lost 0, with 6 bases in between. CDR3 length: 14 amino acids. Assay: immunoSEQ multiplex PCR; the TCRdb copy retains only in-frame clones and omits some. The table has roughly 200,000 clones, roughly 88% seen once. This chain connects TRBV19 to TRBJ1-4, with D uncertain. The TCR was taken from a man aged 40-49 years with acute or convalescent COVID-19. The sample taken for sequencing was peripheral blood. In nucleotides, the CDR3 is TGTGCCAGTAGTACCCCTGCAACTAATGAAAAACTGTTTTTT. Residues: CASSTPATNEKLFF.